Below are 9 T cell receptor beta chains sequenced from a single sample in a study of shared clonotypes between healthy human individuals. TCRdb's table, derived via immunoSEQ multiplex PCR, lists solely in-frame clones and lacks some. The table includes 2,500,000 or so clones, 80% to 95% detected once. Sequenced sample: naive CD4+ T cells from PBMCs. Sample subset: CD45RA+ positively selected. These receptors all stem from a man between 18 and 35 years old in good health. Some clones in this sample may be carry-over from other donors' samples.

This clone showed up just once. The chain has TRBV28 and TRBJ2-7; TRBD1 is a possible D gene (6 bases). Between the trimmed V and J ends, which lost 7 bases and 0 bases, there was a span of 16 bases. Germline-derived CDR1 and CDR2 are MDHEN and SYDVKM. This CDR3 has 15 amino acids. In DNA, the CDR3 is TGTGCCAGCAACTCGCGACAGGAGAGCTCCTACGAGCAGTACTTC. It translates to CASNSRQESSYEQYF.

This chain links TRBV14 with TRBJ2-5; D is perhaps TRBD1 (7 bases). Trimming removed 5 bases from V and 4 bases from J, with 14 bases in between. Germline values: CDR1 SGHDN, CDR2 FVKESK. The CDR3 has 14 residues. The chain's CDR3 is CASSVEGAGETQYF. The DNA for the CDR3 is TGTGCCAGCAGCGTGGAGGGGGCGGGAGAGACCCAGTACTTC.

The gene calls are TRBV19 and TRBJ2-1; D might be TRBD2 (6 bases). Germline-derived CDR1 and CDR2 are LNHDA and SQIVND (reference sequence). The V gene lost 7 bases and the J gene lost 3 bases, with 13 bases spanning the gap. There are 14 residues in the CDR3. The CDR3 coding sequence is TGTGCCAGTACAAGGGGACTTCACTACAATGAGCAGTTCTTC. Its protein product is CASTRGLHYNEQFF.

Comment on this clone: The same CDR3 arises from other DNA sequences in this sample as well. The CDR3 spells CASSAGTDYGYTF. CDR3 sequence (DNA): TGCGCCAGCAGTGCAGGGACGGACTATGGCTACACCTTC. V is TRBV10-1 and J is TRBJ1-2; possible D gene TRBD1, 5 bases. The germline V gene encodes CDR1 WNHNN and CDR2 SYGVQD (reference sequence). V dropped 4 bases and J dropped 3 bases, with 9 bases sitting between them. CDR3 length: 13 residues.

This sequence joins TRBV29-1 and TRBJ2-1; the match to TRBD2 covers 7 bases. V lost 3 bases and J lost 15; bases outside the gene matches: 20. Looked up from germline, CDR1 is SQVTM and CDR2 is ANQGSEA. There are 15 residues in the CDR3. The CDR3 loop is CSVDLRGGVTNNRFF. As DNA, the CDR3 is TGCAGCGTTGACCTGCGGGGAGGGGTGACTAACAATCGGTTCTTC.

The V call is TRBV30, the J call TRBJ1-6; D perhaps matches TRBD1 (6 bases). Trimming took 4 bases from V and 10 from J, leaving 14 bases between them. The germline CDR1 and CDR2 sequences are GTSNPN and SVGIG (reference sequence). The CDR3 totals 13 residues. The CDR3 loop reads CAWMGTSNSPLHF. CDR3 sequence (DNA): TGTGCCTGGATGGGGACAAGCAACTCACCCCTCCACTTT.

The genes are TRBV6-5 and TRBJ2-7; a possible D gene is TRBD2 (5 bases). Trimming shortened V by 0 bases and J by 8 bases, and 11 bases separated the two germline ends. The CDR3 has 13 residues. The germline V gene has CDR1 MNHEY and CDR2 SVGAGI. The CDR3 loop reads CASSYSKPGKQYF. The CDR3 bases are TGTGCCAGCAGTTACTCTAAGCCCGGGAAGCAGTACTTC.

V and J are TRBV7-8 and TRBJ1-5; unclear D gene. Germline-derived CDR1 and CDR2 are SGHVS and FQNEAQ. The CDR3 covers 14 residues. With 1 base removed from V and 0 bases from J, the gap between germline ends came to 4 bases. In nucleotides, the CDR3 is TGTGCCAGCAGCTTAGTCAGTAGCAATCAGCCCCAGCATTTT. Translated, it gives CASSLVSSNQPQHF. The complete variable domain, with remaining parts taken from reference TRBV7-8 and TRBJ1-5, reads GAGVSQSPRYKVAKRGQDVALRCDPISGHVSLFWYQQALGQGPEFLTYFQNEAQLDKSGLPSDRFFAERPEGSVSTLKIQRTQQEDSAVYLCASSLVSSNQPQHFGDGTRLSIL.

J is TRBJ2-7 and V is TRBV5-1; 14 positions agree with TRBD2. The CDR3 is made up of 16 amino acids. Germline-derived CDR1 and CDR2 are SGHRS and YFSETQ. Trimming removed 4 bases from V and 4 bases from J; junction bases left unmatched: 7. The DNA of the CDR3 is TGCGCCAGCAGCGTGGGACTAGCGGGAGCCCTATACGAGCAGTACTTC. Its translation: CASSVGLAGALYEQYF.